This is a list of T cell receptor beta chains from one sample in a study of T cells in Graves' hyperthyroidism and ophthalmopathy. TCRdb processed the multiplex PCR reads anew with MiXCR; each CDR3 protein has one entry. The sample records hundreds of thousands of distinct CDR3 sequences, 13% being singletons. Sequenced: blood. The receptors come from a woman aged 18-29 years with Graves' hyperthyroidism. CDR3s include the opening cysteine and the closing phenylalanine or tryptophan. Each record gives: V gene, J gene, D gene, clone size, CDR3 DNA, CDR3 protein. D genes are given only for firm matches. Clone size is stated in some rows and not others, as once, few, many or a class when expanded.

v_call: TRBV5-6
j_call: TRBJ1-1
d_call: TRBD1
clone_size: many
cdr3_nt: TGTGCCAGCAGCGACCTGACAGGGATCGACACTGAAGCTTTCTTT
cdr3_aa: CASSDLTGIDTEAFF

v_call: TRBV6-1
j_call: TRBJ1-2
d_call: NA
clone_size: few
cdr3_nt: TGTGCCAGCAGGGGAACTTCCGGGAATGAGGACTATGGCTACACCTTC
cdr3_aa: CASRGTSGNEDYGYTF

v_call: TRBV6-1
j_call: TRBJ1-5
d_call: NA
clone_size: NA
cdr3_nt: TGTGCCAGCGCGCTACAGGAGGGACCAGGCATTGAGTCCCAGCATTTT
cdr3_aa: CASALQEGPGIESQHF

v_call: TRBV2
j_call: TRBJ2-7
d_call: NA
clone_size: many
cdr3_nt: TGTGCCAGCAGGCCGACTGGTTCCTACGAGCAGTACTTC
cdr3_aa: CASRPTGSYEQYF

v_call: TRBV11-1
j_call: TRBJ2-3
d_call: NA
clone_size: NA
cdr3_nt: TGTGCCAGCAATCCATCTGGCACAGATACGCAGTATTTT
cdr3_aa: CASNPSGTDTQYF

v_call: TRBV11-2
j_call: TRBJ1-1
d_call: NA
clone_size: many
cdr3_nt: TGTGCCAGCAGCTTAGCTCCCAGCGGCACTGAAGCTTTCTTT
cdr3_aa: CASSLAPSGTEAFF

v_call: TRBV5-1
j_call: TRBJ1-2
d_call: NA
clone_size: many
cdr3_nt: TGCGCCAGCAGCTTGAGCGGACATGGCTACACCTTC
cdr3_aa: CASSLSGHGYTF

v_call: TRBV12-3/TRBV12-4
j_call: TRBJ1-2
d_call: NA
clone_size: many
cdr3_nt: TGTGCCAGCAGTTCAGCGACGGGGGGCGAGGGCTACACCTTC
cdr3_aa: CASSSATGGEGYTF

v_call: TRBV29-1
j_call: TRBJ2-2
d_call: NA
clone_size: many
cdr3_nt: TGCAGCGTTGAATCGGGCGGGTTGGGCACCGGGGAGCTGTTTTTT
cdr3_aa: CSVESGGLGTGELFF

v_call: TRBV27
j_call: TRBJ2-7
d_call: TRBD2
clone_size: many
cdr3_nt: TGTGCCAGCGCGAGCTCTAGCGGGGGGGCCTCAGTCCACGAGCAGTACTTC
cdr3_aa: CASASSSGGASVHEQYF

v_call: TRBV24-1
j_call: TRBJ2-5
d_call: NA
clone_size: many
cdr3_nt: TGTGCCACCAGTGAGACAGGTCGGAGGGAGACCCAGTACTTC
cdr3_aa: CATSETGRRETQYF

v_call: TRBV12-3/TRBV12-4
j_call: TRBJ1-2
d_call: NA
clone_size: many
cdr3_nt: TGTGCCAGCAGCCCTCCGGGGCCCTCGTCGGGCTACACCTTC
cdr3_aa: CASSPPGPSSGYTF

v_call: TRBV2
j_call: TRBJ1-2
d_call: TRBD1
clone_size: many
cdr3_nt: TGTGCCAGCAGCCATCCTCGGACAGGCCTAAACTATGGCTACACCTTC
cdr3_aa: CASSHPRTGLNYGYTF

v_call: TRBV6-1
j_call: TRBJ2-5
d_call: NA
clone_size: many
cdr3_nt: TGTGCCAGCACGGTATTTCCAGCAAACGTTGGAGGGGAGACCCAGTACTTC
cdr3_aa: CASTVFPANVGGETQYF

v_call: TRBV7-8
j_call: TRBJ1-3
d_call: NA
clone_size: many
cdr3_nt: TGTGCCAGCAGCTTAAATTCCCACGCCTTGGTTACACGAGGATCTGGAAACACCATATATTTT
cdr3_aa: CASSLNSHALVTRGSGNTIYF

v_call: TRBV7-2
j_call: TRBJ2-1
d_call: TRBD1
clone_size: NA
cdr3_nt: TGTGCCAGCAGCTTAGCCTGGGCAGGGGGTAACAATGAGCAGTTCTTC
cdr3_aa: CASSLAWAGGNNEQFF

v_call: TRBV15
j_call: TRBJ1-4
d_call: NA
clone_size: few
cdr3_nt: TGTGCCACCAGCAGCGGGGCGATTGGGGAAAAACTGTTTTTT
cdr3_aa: CATSSGAIGEKLFF

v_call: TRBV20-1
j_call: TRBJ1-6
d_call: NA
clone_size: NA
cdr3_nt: TGCAGTGCTAGCCAGGGGATGAATTCACCCCTCCACTTT
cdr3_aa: CSASQGMNSPLHF

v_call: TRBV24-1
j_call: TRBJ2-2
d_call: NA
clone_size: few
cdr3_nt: TGTGCCACCAGTATTAGCGGCGGGATGAACACCGGGGAGCTGTTTTTT
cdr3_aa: CATSISGGMNTGELFF

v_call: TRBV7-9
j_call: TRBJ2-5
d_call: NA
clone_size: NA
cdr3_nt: TGTGCCAGCAGCCCCTCCGAGTTTGAGACCCAGTACTTC
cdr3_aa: CASSPSEFETQYF

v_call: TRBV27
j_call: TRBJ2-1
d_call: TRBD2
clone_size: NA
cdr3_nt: TGTGCCAGCAGTTTAAGGAGCGGGGGGTACAATGAGCAGTTCTTC
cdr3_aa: CASSLRSGGYNEQFF

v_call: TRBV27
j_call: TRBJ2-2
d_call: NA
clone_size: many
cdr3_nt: TGTGCCAGCATGGGGGCGGGGGTAATACGCGACACCGGGGAGCTGTTTTTT
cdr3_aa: CASMGAGVIRDTGELFF

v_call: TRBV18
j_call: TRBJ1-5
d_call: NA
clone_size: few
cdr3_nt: TGTGCCAGCTCACCGGAGGGTCTGGTAGGTCAGCCCCAGCATTTT
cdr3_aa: CASSPEGLVGQPQHF